These T cell receptor beta chains were read from a single sample in a study of cytotoxic CD8 clonotypes in ibrutinib-treated CLL. Method: immunoSEQ multiplex PCR; TCRdb's copy keeps in-frame clones and lacks some. The profile shows almost 45,000 clones, approximately 74% of them singletons. Source: PBMCs, taken after 12 months of ibrutinib treatment. The source of these receptors is a human donor with chronic lymphocytic leukemia. Both conserved end residues are part of each CDR3. D genes are given only for firm matches. A clone size is listed for some rows: how often the clone was seen (once, few, many), or a class if it is expanded.

size: -; D: -; V: TRBV4-3; J: TRBJ2-6; CDR3: CASSQDLGQGANVLTF; DNA: TGCGCCAGCAGCCAAGATCTAGGTCAGGGGGCCAACGTCCTGACTTTC
size: -; D: TRBD2; V: TRBV28; J: TRBJ2-7; CDR3: CASSLEGGPYEQYF; DNA: TGTGCCAGCAGTTTAGAGGGAGGGCCGTACGAGCAGTACTTC
size: -; D: TRBD1; V: TRBV5-4; J: TRBJ2-2; CDR3: CASSLRGPNTGELFF; DNA: TGTGCCAGCAGCTTGAGGGGGCCGAACACCGGGGAGCTGTTTTTT
size: -; D: TRBD2; V: TRBV15; J: TRBJ2-1; CDR3: CATSRDRGTSRNEQFF; DNA: TGTGCCACCAGCAGAGATCGCGGGACTAGTAGGAATGAGCAGTTCTTC
size: once; D: -; V: TRBV5-1; J: TRBJ2-3; CDR3: CASSSLLTVTDTQYF; DNA: TGCGCCAGCAGCTCACTTCTCACCGTCACAGATACGCAGTATTTT
size: few; D: -; V: TRBV30; J: TRBJ1-4; CDR3: CAWGGSQGVDEKLFF; DNA: TGTGCCTGGGGAGGATCCCAGGGTGTTGATGAAAAACTGTTTTTT
size: -; D: TRBD2; V: TRBV27; J: TRBJ2-1; CDR3: CASSLIERGDEQFF; DNA: TGTGCCAGCAGTCTCATCGAGCGGGGGGACGAGCAGTTCTTC
size: few; D: TRBD1; V: TRBV7-8; J: TRBJ1-2; CDR3: CASSLVTGSWDGYTF; DNA: TGTGCCAGCAGCTTAGTGACAGGGTCCTGGGATGGCTACACCTTC
size: -; D: -; V: TRBV9; J: TRBJ1-1; CDR3: CASSVATGSNTEAFF; DNA: TGTGCCAGCAGCGTAGCTACAGGGTCGAACACTGAAGCTTTCTTT
size: -; D: TRBD2; V: TRBV15; J: TRBJ2-1; CDR3: CATSREDPLAGGNEQFF; DNA: TGTGCCACCAGCAGAGAGGATCCACTAGCGGGAGGTAATGAGCAGTTCTTC
size: -; D: -; V: TRBV12-5; J: TRBJ2-1; CDR3: CASGRPGRNNEQFF; DNA: TGTGCTAGTGGCAGACCGGGACGAAACAATGAGCAGTTCTTC
size: -; D: -; V: TRBV11-2; J: TRBJ1-5; CDR3: CASSLDGVQPQHF; DNA: TGTGCCAGCAGCTTAGACGGCGTGCAGCCCCAGCATTTT
size: -; D: -; V: TRBV19; J: TRBJ1-1; CDR3: CASRARLRSEAFF; DNA: TGTGCCAGTAGAGCGCGGCTTCGTTCTGAAGCTTTCTTT
size: -; D: -; V: TRBV18; J: TRBJ1-3; CDR3: CASSARALSGNTIYF; DNA: TGTGCCAGCTCAGCAAGGGCCCTCTCTGGAAACACCATATATTTT
size: -; D: TRBD2; V: TRBV30; J: TRBJ2-7; CDR3: CAWSPSGRTYEQYF; DNA: TGTGCCTGGAGTCCTAGCGGAAGAACTTACGAGCAGTACTTC
size: -; D: TRBD1; V: TRBV4-1; J: TRBJ2-1; CDR3: CASSPGQGASLFGVQNEQFF; DNA: TGCGCCAGCAGCCCGGGACAGGGGGCGAGTCTTTTTGGAGTACAAAATGAGCAGTTCTTC
size: -; D: -; V: TRBV5-6; J: TRBJ1-2; CDR3: CASSSTGYGYTF; DNA: TGTGCCAGCAGCTCGACAGGCTATGGCTACACCTTC
size: few; D: -; V: TRBV6-5; J: TRBJ2-7; CDR3: CASSYGGRSYEQYF; DNA: TGTGCCAGCAGTTACGGGGGGCGTAGCTACGAGCAGTACTTC
size: few; D: TRBD2; V: TRBV5-6; J: TRBJ2-1; CDR3: CASSPGLVAYNEQFF; DNA: TGTGCCAGCAGCCCGGGACTAGTAGCCTACAATGAGCAGTTCTTC
size: few; D: -; V: TRBV7-2; J: TRBJ1-5; CDR3: CASSSLGYGDQPQHF; DNA: TGTGCCAGCAGCTCGTTGGGGTACGGGGATCAGCCCCAGCATTTT
size: -; D: -; V: TRBV5-4; J: TRBJ2-7; CDR3: CASSQKPSSYEQYF; DNA: TGTGCCAGCAGTCAGAAACCCAGCTCCTACGAGCAGTACTTC
size: once; D: TRBD2; V: TRBV4-3; J: TRBJ2-1; CDR3: CASSQSGSRTNEQFF; DNA: TGCGCCAGCAGCCAGAGCGGGAGCCGAACCAATGAGCAGTTCTTC
size: few; D: -; V: TRBV4-3; J: TRBJ2-1; CDR3: CASSQSGISGQFF; DNA: TGCGCCAGCAGCCAATCCGGGATCTCGGGGCAGTTCTTC
size: -; D: TRBD2; V: TRBV30; J: TRBJ2-5; CDR3: CAWSVPRTSGMETQYF; DNA: TGTGCCTGGAGTGTCCCCCGGACTAGCGGGATGGAGACCCAGTACTTC
size: -; D: TRBD1; V: TRBV10-3; J: TRBJ1-2; CDR3: CAISGTGEYGYTF; DNA: TGTGCCATCAGTGGAACAGGGGAGTACGGCTACACCTTC
size: few; D: -; V: TRBV27; J: TRBJ1-5; CDR3: CASSLVRDQPQHF; DNA: TGTGCCAGCAGTTTGGTACGGGATCAGCCCCAGCATTTT
size: -; D: TRBD2; V: TRBV28; J: TRBJ2-7; CDR3: CASSSGLWLAGGRISYEQYF; DNA: TGTGCCAGCAGTAGCGGACTGTGGCTAGCGGGAGGGCGAATCTCCTACGAGCAGTACTTC
size: -; D: -; V: TRBV5-4; J: TRBJ1-5; CDR3: CASSQEGRQGGQPQHF; DNA: TGTGCCAGCAGCCAAGAGGGCAGGCAGGGTGGTCAGCCCCAGCATTTT
size: -; D: TRBD2; V: TRBV7-7; J: TRBJ2-5; CDR3: CASSLDGGRGETQYF; DNA: TGTGCCAGCAGCTTAGATGGCGGGAGAGGAGAGACCCAGTACTTC
size: -; D: -; V: TRBV10-1; J: TRBJ2-1; CDR3: CASSDAWAVNEQFF; DNA: TGCGCCAGCAGTGATGCCTGGGCTGTCAATGAGCAGTTCTTC
size: once; D: -; V: TRBV28; J: TRBJ2-1; CDR3: CASSLGLRDQFF; DNA: TGTGCCAGCAGTTTGGGTTTGCGGGACCAGTTCTTC
size: -; D: -; V: TRBV19; J: TRBJ2-6; CDR3: CASSRHPGSGANVLTF; DNA: TGTGCCAGTAGCCGACATCCAGGGAGCGGGGCCAACGTCCTGACTTTC
size: -; D: -; V: TRBV4-1; J: TRBJ2-6; CDR3: CASSQAWTSGANVLTF; DNA: TGCGCCAGCAGCCAAGCCTGGACGTCTGGGGCCAACGTCCTGACTTTC
size: -; D: -; V: TRBV7-3; J: TRBJ2-2; CDR3: CASSLQRNTGELFF; DNA: TGTGCCAGCAGCTTACAACGGAACACCGGGGAGCTGTTTTTT
size: few; D: TRBD2; V: TRBV7-9; J: TRBJ2-7; CDR3: CASSAGVYEQYF; DNA: TGTGCCAGCAGCGCGGGGGTTTACGAGCAGTACTTC
size: few; D: TRBD1; V: TRBV19; J: TRBJ1-3; CDR3: CASIGTGRTRDTIYF; DNA: TGTGCCAGTATCGGGACAGGGCGCACTCGGGACACCATATATTTT
size: -; D: -; V: TRBV23-1; J: TRBJ1-2; CDR3: CASSQSDSNYGYTF; DNA: TGCGCCAGCAGTCAATCCGACAGTAACTATGGCTACACCTTC
size: -; D: -; V: TRBV9; J: TRBJ2-1; CDR3: CASSVGDFGNEQFF; DNA: TGTGCCAGCAGCGTGGGGGACTTTGGAAATGAGCAGTTCTTC
size: few; D: TRBD1; V: TRBV19; J: TRBJ2-2; CDR3: CASSIRGQGALTGELFF; DNA: TGTGCCAGTAGTATTCGAGGACAGGGGGCTTTGACCGGGGAGCTGTTTTTT
size: -; D: TRBD2; V: TRBV18; J: TRBJ2-1; CDR3: CASSPLASGSGGNEQFF; DNA: TGTGCCAGCTCACCACTAGCTAGCGGGAGTGGTGGGAATGAGCAGTTCTTC
size: -; D: TRBD1; V: TRBV6-6; J: TRBJ1-5; CDR3: CASSWGQGQNTQPQHF; DNA: TGTGCCAGCAGTTGGGGACAGGGTCAAAATACGCAGCCCCAGCATTTT
size: -; D: TRBD1; V: TRBV6-5; J: TRBJ1-2; CDR3: CASRRGTGGGGYTF; DNA: TGTGCCAGCAGACGCGGGACAGGGGGCGGTGGCTACACCTTC
size: -; D: TRBD1; V: TRBV28; J: TRBJ1-2; CDR3: CASSYNRGLDGYTF; DNA: TGTGCCAGCAGTTATAACAGGGGGCTGGATGGCTACACCTTC
size: -; D: -; V: TRBV7-9; J: TRBJ2-6; CDR3: CARSDGSSGANVLTF; DNA: TGTGCCAGATCCGACGGAAGCTCTGGGGCCAACGTCCTGACTTTC
size: -; D: -; V: TRBV7-3; J: TRBJ2-3; CDR3: CASSPGTPGRDTQYF; DNA: TGTGCCAGCAGCCCTGGGACCCCCGGGAGAGATACGCAGTATTTT
size: medium-sized; D: -; V: TRBV11-2; J: TRBJ1-1; CDR3: CASSPAWEGNEAFF; DNA: TGTGCCAGCAGCCCCGCCTGGGAAGGAAATGAAGCTTTCTTT
size: once; D: -; V: TRBV5-1; J: TRBJ1-1; CDR3: CASSLTPGAVDAFF; DNA: TGCGCCAGCAGCCTAACACCGGGGGCGGTGGACGCTTTCTTT
size: -; D: TRBD2; V: TRBV28; J: TRBJ2-1; CDR3: CASSSDGLAGGGEQFF; DNA: TGTGCCAGCAGTTCCGACGGACTAGCGGGAGGGGGTGAGCAGTTCTTC
size: -; D: TRBD1; V: TRBV25-1; J: TRBJ2-5; CDR3: CASSGVGTARETQYF; DNA: TGTGCCAGCAGTGGGGTCGGGACAGCACGAGAGACCCAGTACTTC
size: -; D: TRBD1; V: TRBV7-6; J: TRBJ1-2; CDR3: CASSSLRDRDHGYTF; DNA: TGTGCCAGCAGCTCCCTCCGGGACAGGGACCATGGCTACACCTTC
size: -; D: -; V: TRBV19; J: TRBJ1-2; CDR3: CASSINQGHYGYTF; DNA: TGTGCCAGTAGTATAAACCAGGGGCACTATGGCTACACCTTC
size: -; D: TRBD2; V: TRBV6-1; J: TRBJ2-7; CDR3: CASSEGGLAPYEQYF; DNA: TGTGCCAGCAGTGAAGGGGGACTAGCCCCCTACGAGCAGTACTTC
size: -; D: TRBD1; V: TRBV5-4; J: TRBJ2-2; CDR3: CASSLDGQGSGELFF; DNA: TGTGCCAGCAGCTTGGATGGACAGGGGTCCGGGGAGCTGTTTTTT
size: few; D: -; V: TRBV11-3; J: TRBJ2-6; CDR3: CASSRSHSRQSRANVLTF; DNA: TGTGCCAGCAGCAGGAGCCACTCTCGACAAAGTCGGGCCAACGTCCTGACTTTC